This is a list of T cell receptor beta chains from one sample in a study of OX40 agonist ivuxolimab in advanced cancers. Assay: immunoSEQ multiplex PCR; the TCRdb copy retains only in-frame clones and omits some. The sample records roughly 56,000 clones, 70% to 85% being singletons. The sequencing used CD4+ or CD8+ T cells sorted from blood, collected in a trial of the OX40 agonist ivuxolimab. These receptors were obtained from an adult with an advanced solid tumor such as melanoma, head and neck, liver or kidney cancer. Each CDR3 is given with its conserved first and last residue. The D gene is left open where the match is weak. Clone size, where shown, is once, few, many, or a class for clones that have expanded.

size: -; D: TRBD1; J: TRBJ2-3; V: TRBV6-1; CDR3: CASSDRDSILADTQYF; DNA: TGTGCCAGCAGTGATAGGGACAGTATTCTTGCAGATACGCAGTATTTT
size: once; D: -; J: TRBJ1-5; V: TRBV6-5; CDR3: CASSKKGGGNQPQHF; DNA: TGTGCCAGCAGCAAGAAAGGGGGTGGGAATCAGCCCCAGCATTTT
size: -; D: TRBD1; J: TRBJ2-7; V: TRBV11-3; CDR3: CASSLPGTAGANEQYF; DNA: TGTGCCAGCAGCTTACCCGGGACAGCCGGAGCCAACGAGCAGTACTTC
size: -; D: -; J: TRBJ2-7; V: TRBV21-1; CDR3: CASGRRPRYEQYF; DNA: TGTGCCAGCGGCCGGAGACCGAGATACGAGCAGTACTTC
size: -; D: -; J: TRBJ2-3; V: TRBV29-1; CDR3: CSVGRLPTDTQYF; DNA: TGCAGCGTTGGGAGACTGCCCACAGATACGCAGTATTTT
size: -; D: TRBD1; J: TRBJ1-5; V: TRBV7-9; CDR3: CASSGQGLDPQHF; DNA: TGTGCCAGCAGCGGACAGGGGTTGGATCCCCAGCATTTT
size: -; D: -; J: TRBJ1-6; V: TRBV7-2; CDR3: CASSPAGGNSPLHF; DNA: TGTGCCAGCAGCCCCGCGGGGGGTAATTCACCCCTCCACTTT
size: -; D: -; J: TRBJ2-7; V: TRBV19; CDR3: CASSTGRDPYEQYF; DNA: TGTGCCAGTAGTACAGGGCGTGATCCCTACGAGCAGTACTTC
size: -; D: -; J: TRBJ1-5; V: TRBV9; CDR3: CASSVAGNQPQHF; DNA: TGTGCCAGCAGCGTAGCAGGCAATCAGCCCCAGCATTTT
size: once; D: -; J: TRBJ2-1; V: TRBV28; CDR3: CASRLLAPNEQFF; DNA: TGTGCCAGCAGACTACTAGCCCCTAATGAGCAGTTCTTC
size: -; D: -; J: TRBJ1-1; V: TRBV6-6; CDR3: CASSYLGANTEAFF; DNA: TGTGCCAGCAGTTACCTCGGGGCGAACACTGAAGCTTTCTTT
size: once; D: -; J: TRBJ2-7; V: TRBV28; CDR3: CASSRSGGTYEQYF; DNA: TGTGCCAGCAGTCGCTCTGGGGGGACCTACGAGCAGTACTTC
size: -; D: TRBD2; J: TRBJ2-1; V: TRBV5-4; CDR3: CASSSGRGAYNEQFF; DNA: TGTGCCAGCAGCTCCGGACGGGGGGCCTACAATGAGCAGTTCTTC
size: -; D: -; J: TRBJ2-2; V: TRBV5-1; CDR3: CASIKDNANTGELFF; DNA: TGCGCCAGCATTAAGGACAACGCGAACACCGGGGAGCTGTTTTTT
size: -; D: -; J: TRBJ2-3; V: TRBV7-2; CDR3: CASGPASARTDTQYF; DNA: TGTGCCAGCGGACCCGCTAGCGCCCGCACAGATACGCAGTATTTT
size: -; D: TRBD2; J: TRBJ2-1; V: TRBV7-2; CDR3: CASSLKAGPNEQFF; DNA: TGTGCCAGCAGCTTAAAAGCGGGGCCAAATGAGCAGTTCTTC
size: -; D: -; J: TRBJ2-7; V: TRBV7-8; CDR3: CASSLVPGENYEQYF; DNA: TGTGCCAGCAGCTTAGTCCCAGGGGAAAACTACGAGCAGTACTTC
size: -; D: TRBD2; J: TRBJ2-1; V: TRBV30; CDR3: CAWSTSGLSSYNEQFF; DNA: TGTGCCTGGTCGACTAGCGGCTTAAGCTCCTACAATGAGCAGTTCTTC
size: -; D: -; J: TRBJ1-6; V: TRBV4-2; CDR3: CASSQEPGRTPLHF; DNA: TGTGCCAGCAGCCAAGAACCCGGTCGGACACCCCTCCACTTT
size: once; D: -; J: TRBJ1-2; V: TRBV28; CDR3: CASRGAGSGYTF; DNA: TGTGCCAGCAGAGGGGCCGGTTCTGGCTACACCTTC
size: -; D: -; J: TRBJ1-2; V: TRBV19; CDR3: CASSMKIDRRFLYGYTF; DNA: TGTGCCAGTAGTATGAAAATAGACAGGCGTTTCCTCTATGGCTACACCTTC
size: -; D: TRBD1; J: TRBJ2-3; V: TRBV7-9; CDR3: CASSVPGGDTQYF; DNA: TGTGCCAGCAGCGTCCCAGGGGGAGATACGCAGTATTTT
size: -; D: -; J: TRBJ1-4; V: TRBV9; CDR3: CASSASPGRANEKLFF; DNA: TGTGCCAGCAGCGCATCCCCAGGGCGGGCTAATGAAAAACTGTTTTTT